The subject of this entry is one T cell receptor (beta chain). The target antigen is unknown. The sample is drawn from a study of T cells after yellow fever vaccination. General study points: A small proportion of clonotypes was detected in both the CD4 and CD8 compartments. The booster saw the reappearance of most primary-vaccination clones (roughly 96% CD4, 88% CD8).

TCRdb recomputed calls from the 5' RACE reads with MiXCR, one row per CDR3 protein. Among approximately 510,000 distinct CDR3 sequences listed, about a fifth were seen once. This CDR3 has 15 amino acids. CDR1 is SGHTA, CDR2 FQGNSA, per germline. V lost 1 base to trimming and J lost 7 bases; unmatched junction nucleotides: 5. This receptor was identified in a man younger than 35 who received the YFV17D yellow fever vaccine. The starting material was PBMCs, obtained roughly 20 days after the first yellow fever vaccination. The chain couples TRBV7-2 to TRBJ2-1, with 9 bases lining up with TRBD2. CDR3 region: CASSLDGTSRNEQFF. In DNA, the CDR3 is TGTGCCAGCAGCTTAGATGGGACTAGCCGTAATGAGCAGTTCTTC.